The 2 T cell receptor beta chains listed next were all sequenced from one sample in a study of blood T cell repertoires in COVID-19 (TCRdb year 2020). Libraries were built with the immunoSEQ multiplex PCR assay. This immuneACCESS table, as held by TCRdb, lists in-frame sequences with V and J called but not all clones. Of the missing ones, under half trace to an unresolved V gene in checked studies; the others have no known cause. A total of 200,000 or so clones appear in this sample, about 85% of them only once. The top ten hold around 2.7% of the sample. Material: PBMCs or T cells enriched from blood (not recorded which). The source of these receptors is a woman under 40 who had recovered from COVID-19.

The V and J genes are TRBV5-8 and TRBJ2-2; D remains unclear. The CDR3 spans 16 residues. Deletions cut 6 bases from V and 4 bases from J, with 19 bases between. Germline lookup yields CDR1 SGHTS and CDR2 YDEGEE. CDR3 nucleotides: TGTGCCAGCACCCTAAACCGCGGCGGAACCACCGGGGAGCTGTTTTTT. Translated, it gives CASTLNRGGTTGELFF.

The chain couples TRBV5-1 to TRBJ1-6, with 10 bases aligning to TRBD1. The CDR3 spans 17 residues. Unmatched junction bases numbered 7, after V lost 2 bases and J lost 5 bases. Germline CDR1 reads SGHRS; CDR2 reads YFSETQ. CDR3 nucleotides: TGCGCCAGCAGCTTTCGGGGACAGGGGTGGAATAATTCACCCCTCCACTTT. Protein: CASSFRGQGWNNSPLHF.